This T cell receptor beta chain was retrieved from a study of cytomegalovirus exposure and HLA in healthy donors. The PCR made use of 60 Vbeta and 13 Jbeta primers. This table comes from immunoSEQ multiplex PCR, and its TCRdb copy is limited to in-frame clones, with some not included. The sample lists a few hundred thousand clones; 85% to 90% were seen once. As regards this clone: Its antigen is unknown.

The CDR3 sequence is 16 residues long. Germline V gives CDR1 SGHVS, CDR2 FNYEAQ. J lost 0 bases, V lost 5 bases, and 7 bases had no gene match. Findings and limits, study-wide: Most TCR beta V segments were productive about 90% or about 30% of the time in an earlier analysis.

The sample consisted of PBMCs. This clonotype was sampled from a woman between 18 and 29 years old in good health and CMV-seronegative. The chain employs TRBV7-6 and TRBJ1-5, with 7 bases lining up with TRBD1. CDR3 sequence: CASSTGTDYSNQPQHF. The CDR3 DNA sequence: TGTGCCAGCAGCACCGGGACAGATTATAGCAATCAGCCCCAGCATTTT.